This T cell receptor (beta chain) was captured in a study of T cell changes during pregnancy in multiple sclerosis. CDR1 and CDR2 (germline): MGHDK, SYGVNS. This CDR3 has 15 residues. V lost 4 bases and J lost 5; bases outside the gene matches: 9. This table comes from immunoSEQ multiplex PCR, and its TCRdb copy is limited to in-frame clones, with some not included. The sample carries 45,000 to 50,000 clones, roughly nine tenths recorded once. This specimen consisted of CD4+ T cells from peripheral blood mononuclear cells, obtained in the second trimester of pregnancy. The origin of this receptor is a female donor in good health, enrolled as a control in a pregnancy study. The chain combines TRBV25-1 with TRBJ2-7; 9 bases are shared with TRBD1. CDR3 sequence: CASSGTGTGKHEQYF. The CDR3 coding sequence is TGTGCCAGCAGTGGGACCGGGACAGGGAAGCACGAGCAGTACTTC.